A single sample gave rise to the 21 T cell receptor beta chains below, sequenced in a study of blood T cell repertoires in COVID-19. The repertoire was sequenced with immunoSEQ multiplex PCR; TCRdb's copy has only in-frame clones and lacks some. The table records 210,000 or so clones, 88% of them present only once. The sample taken for sequencing was peripheral blood. The receptors originated from a woman in her sixties or seventies with acute or convalescent COVID-19.

The V call is TRBV7-3, the J call TRBJ2-3; 9 bases fit TRBD2. The germline V gene has CDR1 SGHTA and CDR2 FQGTGA. J was trimmed by 1 base and V by 0 bases; bases with no gene match: 5. CDR3 length equals 17 residues. As DNA, the CDR3 is TGTGCCAGCAGCTTAACGGGTAGCGGGGGCGGCACAGATACGCAGTATTTT. This encodes CASSLTGSGGGTDTQYF.

This clone is a singleton in its sample. The genes are TRBV7-9 and TRBJ1-6; possible D gene TRBD1, 5 bases. Germline assignment: CDR1 SEHNR and CDR2 FQNEAQ (reference sequence). The CDR3 extends over 15 amino acids. The V end was cut by 5 bases, the J end by 7 bases, with 15 bases between. CDR3 sequence reads: CASSPSGTKNSPLHF. DNA of the CDR3: TGTGCCAGCAGCCCCTCCGGGACTAAAAATTCACCCCTCCACTTT.

This chain joins TRBV3-1 (or the pseudogene TRBV3-2) and TRBJ1-1; D unresolved. Germline lookup yields CDR1 LGHDT and CDR2 YNNKEL (reference sequence). CDR3 length: 14 residues. V lost 4 bases and J 5 bases, leaving 14 bases between the germline ends. For the CDR3, the DNA is TGTGCCAGCAGCCCCCTAGGAGGGAGGACTGAAGCTTTCTTT. This gives the protein CASSPLGGRTEAFF.

The chain is built from TRBV19 and TRBJ1-5; D may be TRBD1 (6 bases). The CDR3 is made up of 13 amino acids. V lost 4 bases and J 5 bases, leaving 9 bases between the germline ends. CDR1 and CDR2 from the germline V gene are LNHDA and SQIVND (reference sequence). CDR3 residues: CASSTRTDQPQHF. The CDR3 region has the DNA TGTGCCAGTAGTACACGGACAGATCAGCCCCAGCATTTT.

This chain joins TRBV3-1 (or the pseudogene TRBV3-2) and TRBJ2-5, with TRBD2 as a possible D gene (5 bases). The V and J ends lost 2 bases and 2 bases respectively, with 12 bases between them. Germline values: CDR1 LGHDT, CDR2 YNNKEL (reference sequence). CDR3 size: 15 residues. CDR3: CASSQRKRRQETQYF. The CDR3 nucleotides read TGTGCCAGCAGCCAAAGGAAGCGGCGTCAAGAGACCCAGTACTTC.

This clone has just a few counts. The chain couples TRBV5-1 to TRBJ2-5; 7 bases align to TRBD1. V lost 0 bases to trimming and J lost 2 bases; unmatched junction nucleotides: 7. Germline loops: CDR1 SGHRS, CDR2 YFSETQ. The CDR3 spans 16 residues. The CDR3 DNA reads as TGCGCCAGCAGCTTGGGAGCCGGGACAGCGCAAGAGACCCAGTACTTC. It yields the protein CASSLGAGTAQETQYF.

The chain uses TRBV6-5 and TRBJ2-5; 7 positions agree with TRBD1. Per germline, CDR1 MNHEY and CDR2 SVGAGI. V was clipped by 2 bases and J by 5 bases; unmatched bases: 5. CDR3 length equals 14 residues. CDR3 nucleotide sequence: TGTGCCAGCAGTTACAGAGGGGGCAGGGAGACCCAGTACTTC. It specifies CASSYRGGRETQYF.

This chain connects TRBV2 to TRBJ2-5, with TRBD1 identical over 9 bases. V was clipped by 6 bases and J by 0 bases; unmatched bases: 5. This CDR3 is 15 amino acids long. CDR1 SNHLY and CDR2 FYNNEI come from the germline V gene. CDR3 loop: CASSPQGANQETQYF. The DNA of the CDR3 is TGTGCCAGCAGCCCACAGGGGGCCAACCAAGAGACCCAGTACTTC.

The V call is TRBV4-1, the J call TRBJ1-2; perhaps TRBD1 as D (5 bases). CDR1 is MGHRA and CDR2 is YSYEKL in the germline V gene. The V and J ends lost 6 bases and 4 bases respectively, with 21 bases between them. There are 16 residues in the CDR3. The CDR3 loop reads CASRLNPGPRGYGYTF. The CDR3 DNA reads as TGCGCCAGCAGACTGAACCCCGGGCCTAGGGGCTATGGCTACACCTTC.

The chain is built from TRBV5-1 and TRBJ2-3; D possibly corresponds to TRBD1 (6 bases). The CDR3 covers 16 residues. Between the trimmed V and J ends, which lost 0 bases and 1 base, there was a span of 12 bases. From germline, CDR1 is SGHRS and CDR2 YFSETQ. The CDR3 DNA reads as TGCGCCAGCAGCTTGGATGGGGGCTCCGGCACAGATACGCAGTATTTT. This sequence encodes CASSLDGGSGTDTQYF.

This clone was seen once. The rearrangement uses TRBV19 and TRBJ2-7; 8 nucleotides line up with TRBD1. From germline, CDR1 is LNHDA and CDR2 SQIVND (reference sequence). V was pared by 5 bases and J by 2 bases, with 8 bases of the junction left unmatched. The CDR3 loop spans 15 amino acids. The DNA of the CDR3 is TGTGCCAGTAGTGGAGACAGGGGCCTCCCCTACGAGCAGTACTTC. Translated, it gives CASSGDRGLPYEQYF.

This CDR3 is CASTLTGIGETQYF. The CDR3 bases are TGCGCCAGCACCCTGACAGGGATCGGGGAGACCCAGTACTTC. V is TRBV5-1 and J is TRBJ2-5, with 7 nucleotides matching TRBD1. Unmatched junction bases numbered 10, after V lost 6 bases and J lost 5 bases. CDR3 length equals 14 residues. CDR1 SGHRS and CDR2 YFSETQ come from the germline V gene.

The rearrangement links TRBV15 to TRBJ2-7; 10 bases fit TRBD2. The CDR3 loop spans 16 amino acids. Germline CDR1 LNHNV, CDR2 YYDKDF (reference sequence). Trimming at V came to 0 bases and at J to 4 bases, leaving 6 bases not matched to a gene. As DNA, the CDR3 is TGTGCCACCAGCAGAGAGGGGGCTAGCGGGGGTTACGAGCAGTACTTC. It yields the protein CATSREGASGGYEQYF.

This clone was found once. The V and J genes are TRBV6-2 or TRBV6-3 and TRBJ2-1, with TRBD2 matching over 11 bases. CDR3 length: 17 amino acids. Losses at the gene ends were 2 bases for V and 8 bases for J; bases not matched to a gene: 11. Looked up from germline, CDR1 is MNHEY and CDR2 is SVGEGT. Here the CDR3 reads CASSYGILAGVGDEQFF. The CDR3 DNA follows: TGTGCCAGCAGTTACGGGATACTAGCGGGAGTTGGGGATGAGCAGTTCTTC.

The J gene is TRBJ2-5, the V gene TRBV10-3; TRBD2 matches at 9 bases. The V gene end was trimmed by 4 bases and the J gene end by 5 bases; junction bases not matched to a gene: 11. The CDR3 covers 16 residues. Looked up from germline, CDR1 is ENHRY and CDR2 is SYGVKD. The CDR3 region is CAISGSGGLQGETQYF. The CDR3 nucleotides are TGTGCCATCAGTGGTAGCGGGGGCCTCCAGGGGGAGACCCAGTACTTC.

DNA for the CDR3: TGTGCCAGCAGCTTGAACGTAGGGGGAGGGGATACGCAGTATTTT. Translated: CASSLNVGGGDTQYF. The V call is TRBV5-6, the J call TRBJ2-3; weak D call: TRBD2 (7 bases). The ends were cut back, 1 base at V and 6 bases at J, with 15 bases in the middle. Germline V gene lookup returns CDR1 SGHDT and CDR2 YYEEEE. The CDR3 sequence is 15 residues long.

The V gene is TRBV2, the J gene TRBJ2-7; D unresolved. The CDR3 runs to 13 residues. CDR1 is SNHLY and CDR2 is FYNNEI in the germline V gene. V lost 11 bases and J lost 1, with 15 bases in between. This chain's CDR3 is CAASVGRSYEQYF. The CDR3 nucleotides are TGTGCCGCCTCTGTGGGCAGGTCCTACGAGCAGTACTTC. The whole variable domain, remainder taken from reference TRBV2 and TRBJ2-7, is EPEVTQTPSHQVTQMGQEVILRCVPISNHLYFYWYRQILGQKVEFLVSFYNNEISEKSEIFDDQFSVERPDGSNFTLKIRSTKLEDSAMYFCAASVGRSYEQYFGPGTRLTVT.

V and J are TRBV7-9 and TRBJ1-5; D is unresolved. Germline V lookup: CDR1 SEHNR, CDR2 FQNEAQ (reference sequence). V lost 4 bases to trimming and J lost 4 bases, with 5 bases between them. The CDR3 is made up of 12 amino acids. This chain's CDR3 is CASSSLNQPQHF. Here the CDR3 DNA reads TGTGCCAGCAGCTCTTTAAATCAGCCCCAGCATTTT.

V and J are TRBV10-1 and TRBJ2-3; the D gene is possibly TRBD1 (6 bases). CDR1 WNHNN and CDR2 SYGVQD come from the germline V gene (reference sequence). The CDR3 extends over 17 amino acids. V was cut by 3 bases and J by 1 base, with 17 bases left in between. The CDR3 nucleotides read TGCGCCAGCAGTGAACCGACAGGACCGGGGCGCACAGATACGCAGTATTTT. It is translated as CASSEPTGPGRTDTQYF.

The chain carries TRBV5-5 and TRBJ1-5; TRBD1 matches at 7 bases. This CDR3 spans 15 amino acids. J gave up 2 bases and V 1 base, and 3 bases lay outside the gene matches. Germline lookup yields CDR1 SGHKS and CDR2 YYEKEE (reference sequence). In nucleotides, the CDR3 is TGTGCCAGCAGCTTGACTGGGACAGGCAATCAGCCCCAGCATTTT. Its translation is CASSLTGTGNQPQHF.

About this clone itself: The same CDR3 arises from other DNA sequences in this sample as well. The chain recombines TRBV19 with TRBJ1-1; 9 positions match TRBD1. Germline assignment: CDR1 LNHDA and CDR2 SQIVND (reference sequence). With V trimmed by 6 bases and J by 4 bases, 3 bases remained unmatched. CDR3 length: 13 residues. This CDR3 is CASRDRGGTEAFF. Written as DNA, the CDR3 is TGTGCCAGTAGGGACAGGGGAGGCACTGAAGCTTTCTTT. The full variable domain, in which reference TRBV19 and TRBJ1-1 provide the parts outside the CDR3, is DGGITQSPKYLFRKEGQNVTLSCEQNLNHDAMYWYRQDPGQGLRLIYYSQIVNDFQKGDIAEGYSVSREKKESFPLTVTSAQKNPTAFYLCASRDRGGTEAFFGQGTRLTVV.